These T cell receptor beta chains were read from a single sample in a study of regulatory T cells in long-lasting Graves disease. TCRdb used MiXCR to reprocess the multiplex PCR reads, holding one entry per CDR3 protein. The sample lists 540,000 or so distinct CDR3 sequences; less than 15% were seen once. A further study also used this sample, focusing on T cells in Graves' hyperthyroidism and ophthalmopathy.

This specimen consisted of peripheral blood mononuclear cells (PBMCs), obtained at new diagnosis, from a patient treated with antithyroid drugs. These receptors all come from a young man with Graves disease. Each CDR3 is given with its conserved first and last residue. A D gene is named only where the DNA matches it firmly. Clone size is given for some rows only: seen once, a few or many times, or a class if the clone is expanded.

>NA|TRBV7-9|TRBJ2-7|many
TGCGCCAGCAGCTTGGGCCTCCACTACGAGCAGTACTTC
CASSLGLHYEQYF
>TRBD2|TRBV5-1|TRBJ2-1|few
TGCGCCAGCAGCACCAGCGGGAGCCGGGAGAATGAGCAGTTCTTC
CASSTSGSRENEQFF
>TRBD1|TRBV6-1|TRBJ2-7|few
TGTGCCAGCAGACCGGACAGGGGGAATTACGAGCAGTACTTC
CASRPDRGNYEQYF
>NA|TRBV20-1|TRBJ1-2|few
TGCAGTGCTAGAGATACGGGCCGAGACCGGTCTAACTATGGCTACGCCTTC
CSARDTGRDRSNYGYAF
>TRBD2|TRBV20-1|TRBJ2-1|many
TGCAGTGCTAGTCAGCGGGGGATGTCCTACAATGAGCAGTTCTTC
CSASQRGMSYNEQFF
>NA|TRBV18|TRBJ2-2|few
TGTGCCAGCTCACCACTAGGTGACGGGGAGCTGTTTTTT
CASSPLGDGELFF
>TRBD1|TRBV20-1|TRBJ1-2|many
TGCAGTGCTAGAGTCAGGGACAGGGGGACGGGTTACACCTTC
CSARVRDRGTGYTF
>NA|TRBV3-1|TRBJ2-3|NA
TGTGCCAGCAGCACCCGAAGGGTGCAGGGGACAGATACGCAGTATTTT
CASSTRRVQGTDTQYF
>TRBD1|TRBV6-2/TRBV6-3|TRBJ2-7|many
TGTGCCAGCAGTTACGCCGGGACAGGGCTGACCGAGCAGTACTTC
CASSYAGTGLTEQYF
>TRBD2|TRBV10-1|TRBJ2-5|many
TGCGCCAGCAGTGAGTCGGGCGGGAGGGCCCGGGAGACCCAGTACTTC
CASSESGGRARETQYF
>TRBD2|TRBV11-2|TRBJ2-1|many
TGTGCCAGCAGCATACCGGGACTAGCGGCCAATGAGCAGTTCTTC
CASSIPGLAANEQFF
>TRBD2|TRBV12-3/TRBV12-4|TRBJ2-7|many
TGTGCCAGCAGTCCCGGACTAGCTGCTCCCTTGTACGAGCAGTACTTC
CASSPGLAAPLYEQYF
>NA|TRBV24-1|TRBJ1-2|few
TGTGCCACCAACGACGGTGGGGCCTATGGCTACACCTTC
CATNDGGAYGYTF
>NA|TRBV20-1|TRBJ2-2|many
TGCAGTGCTAGGGACTTCCTCGGGGAGCTGTTTTTT
CSARDFLGELFF
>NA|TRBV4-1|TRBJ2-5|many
TGCGCCAGCAGCCAAGACCCCCGGGTGATGGGACCACGGGGAGAGGCCCAGTACTTC
CASSQDPRVMGPRGEAQYF
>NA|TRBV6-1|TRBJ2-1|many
TGTGCCAGCAGTCTCAATCGGGTTGGCGGGCCAGCCTACAATGAGCAGTTCTTC
CASSLNRVGGPAYNEQFF
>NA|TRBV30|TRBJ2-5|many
TGTGCCTGGAGTGTACAAGAGACCCAGTACTTC
CAWSVQETQYF
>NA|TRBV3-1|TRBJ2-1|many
TGTGCCAGCAGCCAGGGACCAGCCAATGAGCAGTTCTTC
CASSQGPANEQFF
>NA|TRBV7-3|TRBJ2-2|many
TGTGCCAGCAGCTCGACAGGACCGAACACCGGGGAGCTGTTTTTT
CASSSTGPNTGELFF
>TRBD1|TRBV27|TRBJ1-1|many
TGTGCCAGCAGTTTTTTAACCGGACAGGGGGCCGTGAACACTGAAGCTTTCTTT
CASSFLTGQGAVNTEAFF
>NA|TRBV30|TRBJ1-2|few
TGTGCCTCGGGACGGCTGAACTATGGCTACACCTTC
CASGRLNYGYTF
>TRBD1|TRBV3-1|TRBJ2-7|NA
TGTGCCAGCAGCGTACGACAGGGGGCGCACAACGAGCAGTACTTC
CASSVRQGAHNEQYF
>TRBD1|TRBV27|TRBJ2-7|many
TGTGCCAGCAGTCCCCGACCGGGACAGGGGGATCCCTACGAGCAGTACTTC
CASSPRPGQGDPYEQYF
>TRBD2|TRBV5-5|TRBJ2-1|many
TGTGCCAGCAGCTCCGGGACTAGCGGGAGTGGTGAGCAGTTCTTC
CASSSGTSGSGEQFF
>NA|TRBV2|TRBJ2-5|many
TGTGCCAGCGGGGACGCCCAAGAGACCCAGTACTTC
CASGDAQETQYF
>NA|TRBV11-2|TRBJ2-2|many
TGTGCCAGCTGCCGGGAATACAACACCGGGGAGCTGTTTTTT
CASCREYNTGELFF
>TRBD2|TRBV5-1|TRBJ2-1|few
TGCGCCAGCAGCCCGGGACTAGCGGAGCAGTTCTTC
CASSPGLAEQFF
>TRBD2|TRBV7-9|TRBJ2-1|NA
TGTGCCAGCAGCTTAGCACTTTGGGGGAGGGCACCATTTGAGCAGTTCTTC
CASSLALWGRAPFEQFF